The clone carrying this T cell receptor beta chain occurred a few times. The antigen is undetermined. The data were obtained in a study of identical twins. Regarding the study as a whole: Modelling underestimated the level of out-of-frame TCR alpha sharing observed in monozygotic twins. Fewer insertions characterized abundant cord blood beta clonotypes, whereas memory repertoires showed none.

Germline V CDR1 and CDR2: SEHNR, FQNEAQ (reference sequence). Trimming pared 3 bases from V and 8 bases from J, leaving 13 bases between. The CDR3 runs to 13 residues. MiXCR, run by TCRdb on the 5' RACE reads, gives a single entry per CDR3 protein. The sample includes approximately 470,000 distinct CDR3 sequences, 12% to 15% seen only once; the top ten take approximately 0.52%. This same sample was also part of a study on yellow fever vaccine responses in identical twins.

The sequence was collected from a woman in her late teens or twenties in good health. Sequenced: CD4+ T cells sorted from blood. V and J are TRBV7-9 and TRBJ1-2; D remains ambiguous. The CDR3 protein is CASSFVTSEGYTF. DNA of the CDR3: TGTGCCAGCAGCTTCGTAACGTCTGAGGGCTACACCTTC.